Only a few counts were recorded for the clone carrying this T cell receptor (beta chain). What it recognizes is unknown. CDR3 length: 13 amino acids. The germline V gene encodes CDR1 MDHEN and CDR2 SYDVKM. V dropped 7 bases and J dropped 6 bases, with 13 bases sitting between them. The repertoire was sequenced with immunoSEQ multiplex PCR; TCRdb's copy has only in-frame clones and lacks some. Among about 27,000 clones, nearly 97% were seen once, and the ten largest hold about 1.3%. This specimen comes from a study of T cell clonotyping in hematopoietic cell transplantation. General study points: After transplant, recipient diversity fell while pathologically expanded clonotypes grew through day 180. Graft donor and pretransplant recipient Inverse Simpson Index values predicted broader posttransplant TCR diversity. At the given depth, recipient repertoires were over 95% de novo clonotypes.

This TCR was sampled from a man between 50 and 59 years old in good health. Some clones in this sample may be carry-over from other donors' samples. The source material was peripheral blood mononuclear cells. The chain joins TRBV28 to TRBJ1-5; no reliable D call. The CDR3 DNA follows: TGTGCCAGCACCAGGCTCCCTATTCAGCCCCAGCATTTT. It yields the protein CASTRLPIQPQHF.